Below are 32 T cell receptor beta chains sequenced from a single sample in a study of T-cell memory formation after mild COVID-19. TCRdb re-called the 5' RACE reads with MiXCR, one entry per CDR3 protein. The repertoire holds more than 300,000 distinct CDR3 sequences, with roughly an eighth as singletons. The sequenced sample consisted of PBMCs or a T cell subset sorted from them (not recorded which). Every receptor here comes from a man aged 18 to 29 who had mild COVID-19 (a few samples of this study predate the infection). Cell type and time point are not known.

This rearrangement joins TRBV19 to TRBJ2-5; tentative D call: TRBD1 (6 bases). Per the germline V gene, CDR1 is LNHDA and CDR2 is SQIVND (reference sequence). This CDR3 is 15 amino acids long. The V gene lost 3 bases and the J gene lost 0 bases, with 11 bases spanning the gap. This CDR3 reads CASSMGQTYQETQYF. In DNA, the CDR3 is TGTGCCAGTAGTATGGGACAAACGTACCAAGAGACCCAGTACTTC.

This chain links TRBV9 with TRBJ2-1, with D perhaps given as TRBD1 or TRBD2 (5 bases each). Germline-derived CDR1 and CDR2 are SGDLS and YYNGEE. Trimming took 3 bases from V and 8 from J, leaving 21 bases between them. The CDR3 covers 16 residues. In DNA form, the CDR3 reads TGTGCCAGCAGCGGAACTGGGACCATCATCCCTCATGAGCAGTTCTTC. It specifies CASSGTGTIIPHEQFF. Full variable domain (outside the CDR3, taken from reference TRBV9 and TRBJ2-1): DSGVTQTPKHLITATGQRVTLRCSPRSGDLSVYWYQQSLDQGLQFLIQYYNGEERAKGNILERFSAQQFPDLHSELNLSSLELGDSALYFCASSGTGTIIPHEQFFGPGTRLTVL.

CDR3 loop: CASSPAAGGYYNEQFF. The CDR3 bases are TGTGCCAGCTCACCAGCAGCGGGGGGATATTACAATGAGCAGTTCTTC. The chain uses TRBV18 and TRBJ2-1; TRBD2 aligns across 9 bases. Trimming cost V 2 bases and J 4 bases; bases outside gene matches: 6. The CDR3 contains 16 residues. Germline V gives CDR1 KGHSH, CDR2 LQKENI. Complete variable domain (other parts from reference TRBV18 and TRBJ2-1): NAGVMQNPRHLVRRRGQEARLRCSPMKGHSHVYWYRQLPEEGLKFMVYLQKENIIDESGMPKERFSAEFPKEGPSILRIQQVVRGDSAAYFCASSPAAGGYYNEQFFGPGTRLTVL.

This clonotype is medium-sized within its sample. The gene calls are TRBV7-3 and TRBJ2-1; D could derive from TRBD1 or TRBD2 (5 bases each). CDR1 is SGHTA and CDR2 is FQGTGA in the germline V gene. This CDR3 region has 15 residues. The germline V and J ends were trimmed by 5 bases and 4 bases, with 15 bases remaining between them. The DNA of the CDR3 is TGTGCCAGCAGCCGAGGGGCCTCCGGGTACAATGAGCAGTTCTTC. The encoded protein is CASSRGASGYNEQFF.

The V and J genes are TRBV18 and TRBJ2-5; D is ambiguous. Germline CDR1 and CDR2: KGHSH and LQKENI. V lost 3 bases to trimming and J lost 0 bases, with 8 bases between them. CDR3 length: 14 residues. CDR3: CASSPRPYQETQYF. The CDR3 coding sequence is TGTGCCAGCTCACCCCGTCCGTACCAAGAGACCCAGTACTTC. The whole variable domain, filled in from reference TRBV18 and TRBJ2-5, reads NAGVMQNPRHLVRRRGQEARLRCSPMKGHSHVYWYRQLPEEGLKFMVYLQKENIIDESGMPKERFSAEFPKEGPSILRIQQVVRGDSAAYFCASSPRPYQETQYFGPGTRLLVL.

The V gene is TRBV6-1, the J gene TRBJ2-2, with D tentatively TRBD2 (5 bases). The CDR3 has 14 residues. Trimming removed 7 bases at V and 5 bases at J, with 14 bases between. Germline V gene sequence: CDR1 MNHNS, CDR2 SASEGT. CDR3 nucleotide sequence: TGTGCCAGCATTGAGGGCCGGGGAACCGGGGAGCTGTTTTTT. Translating gives CASIEGRGTGELFF.

This rearrangement joins TRBV9 to TRBJ2-3, with 13 bases lining up with TRBD2. Germline V gene lookup returns CDR1 SGDLS and CDR2 YYNGEE. This CDR3 region has 14 residues. V lost 3 bases and J lost 8; bases outside the gene matches: 3. For the CDR3, the DNA is TGTGCCAGCAGCGCCGGGACTAGCGGGGCTACGCAGTATTTT. Translation: CASSAGTSGATQYF. The variable domain in full, with the rest retrieved from reference TRBV9 and TRBJ2-3, is DSGVTQTPKHLITATGQRVTLRCSPRSGDLSVYWYQQSLDQGLQFLIQYYNGEERAKGNILERFSAQQFPDLHSELNLSSLELGDSALYFCASSAGTSGATQYFGPGTRLTVL.

This clonotype appeared once. The J gene is TRBJ2-5, the V gene TRBV5-4; D is possibly TRBD1 or TRBD2 (5 bases each). Germline V CDR1 and CDR2: SGHNT, YYREEE (reference sequence). Between the trimmed V and J ends, which lost 5 bases and 4 bases, there was a span of 18 bases. The CDR3 contains 15 residues. The CDR3 loop is CASRPDWGKGETQYF. CDR3 bases: TGTGCCAGCAGGCCGGATTGGGGGAAAGGAGAGACCCAGTACTTC. Drawing the rest from reference TRBV5-4 and TRBJ2-5, the complete variable domain is ETGVTQSPTHLIKTRGQQVTLRCSSQSGHNTVSWYQQALGQGPQFIFQYYREEENGRGNFPPRFSGLQFPNYSSELNVNALELDDSALYLCASRPDWGKGETQYFGPGTRLLVL.

The chain employs TRBV5-1 and TRBJ2-6, with 8 bases that match TRBD1. The CDR3 is 18 amino acids. Germline assignment: CDR1 SGHRS and CDR2 YFSETQ. Trimming at V came to 4 bases and at J to 0 bases, leaving 9 bases not matched to a gene. The CDR3 nucleotides are TGCGCCAGCAGCCCCGCGGGACAGGTTTTCTCTGGGGCCAACGTCCTGACTTTC. Protein: CASSPAGQVFSGANVLTF. Combining the CDR3 with reference TRBV5-1 and TRBJ2-6 gives the whole variable domain KAGVTQTPRYLIKTRGQQVTLSCSPISGHRSVSWYQQTPGQGLQFLFEYFSETQRNKGNFPGRFSGRQFSNSRSEMNVSTLELGDSALYLCASSPAGQVFSGANVLTFGAGSRLTVL.

The V gene is TRBV4-1, the J gene TRBJ2-1, with D perhaps matching TRBD2 (6 bases). CDR1 is MGHRA, CDR2 YSYEKL, per germline. Trimming cost V 0 bases and J 9 bases, with 18 bases left between them. This CDR3 region has 16 residues. The CDR3: CASSQDTAGYRGEQFF. The CDR3 DNA sequence: TGCGCCAGCAGCCAAGATACGGCGGGGTATCGAGGTGAGCAGTTCTTC.

The gene calls are TRBV7-8 and TRBJ2-7; D tentatively fits TRBD1 or TRBD2 (6 bases each). Germline lookup yields CDR1 SGHVS and CDR2 FQNEAQ. This CDR3 region has 14 residues. The germline V and J ends were trimmed by 2 bases and 6 bases, with 14 bases remaining between them. CDR3 bases: TGTGCCAGCAGCTTATGGGTAGGGGGGAGCGAGCAGTACTTC. Translating gives CASSLWVGGSEQYF. Full variable domain (outside the CDR3, taken from reference TRBV7-8 and TRBJ2-7): GAGVSQSPRYKVAKRGQDVALRCDPISGHVSLFWYQQALGQGPEFLTYFQNEAQLDKSGLPSDRFFAERPEGSVSTLKIQRTQQEDSAVYLCASSLWVGGSEQYFGPGTRLTVT.

This clonotype was observed a handful of times. J is TRBJ2-2 and V is TRBV6-6, with 9 bases aligning to TRBD1. The CDR3 runs 15 residues. Germline loops: CDR1 MNHNY, CDR2 SVGAGI (reference sequence). The V and J ends lost 7 bases and 6 bases, in that order; junction bases with no gene match: 9. CDR3 protein: CASTPGQGVPGELFF. The CDR3 DNA is TGTGCCAGCACACCGGGACAGGGAGTCCCCGGGGAGCTGTTTTTT.

This clonotype showed up just a few times. J is TRBJ1-5 and V is TRBV20-1; 7 bases align to TRBD1. There are 16 residues in the CDR3. Germline CDR1 DFQATT, CDR2 SNEGSKA (reference sequence). The V and J ends lost 3 bases and 1 base, in that order; junction bases with no gene match: 9. CDR3 sequence (DNA): TGCAGTGCTAGGGCCAGGGGGGGGCTCAGCAATCAGCCCCAGCATTTT. This gives the protein CSARARGGLSNQPQHF.

This clonotype showed up many times. The chain combines TRBV4-2 with TRBJ1-1; D unclear. The CDR3 length is 14 residues. Deletions cut 1 base from V and 1 base from J, with 7 bases between. Germline values: CDR1 LGHNA, CDR2 YNFKEQ. This CDR3 reads CASSQAVENTEAFF. CDR3 sequence (DNA): TGTGCCAGCAGCCAAGCGGTCGAGAACACTGAAGCTTTCTTT.

This clonotype was counted ten times or more. This chain joins TRBV4-1 and TRBJ2-5; D is unresolved. The length of the CDR3 is 14 residues. Germline V gene lookup returns CDR1 MGHRA and CDR2 YSYEKL. The V end was cut by 1 base, the J end by 4 bases, with 10 bases between. The CDR3 sequence: CASSQVGGRETQYF. DNA of the CDR3: TGCGCCAGCAGCCAAGTAGGTGGTAGAGAGACCCAGTACTTC.

This clonotype occurred a few times. This rearrangement joins TRBV6-1 to TRBJ1-5; D not resolved. The CDR3 totals 13 residues. Trimming cost V 4 bases and J 5 bases, with 9 bases left between them. Germline V gives CDR1 MNHNS, CDR2 SASEGT. CDR3 sequence reads: CASSGNGDQPQHF. The CDR3 DNA reads as TGTGCCAGCAGTGGAAACGGGGATCAGCCCCAGCATTTT.

This clonotype has more than one count but fewer than ten. A read error may be the cause here, since a much bigger clone is one base away. The rearrangement links TRBV10-3 to TRBJ1-2; D is undetermined. The germline V gene encodes CDR1 ENHRY and CDR2 SYGVKD. Trimming stripped 3 bases from V and 6 bases from J, with 17 bases between. This CDR3 comprises 15 residues. CDR3 sequence (DNA): TGTGCCATCAGTGATCCGGCCGGGGTGTCGGATGGCTACACCTTC. Protein sequence: CAISDPAGVSDGYTF.

This clonotype was detected only a few times. This chain joins TRBV9 and TRBJ1-2; unclear D gene. Germline CDR1 SGDLS, CDR2 YYNGEE. The CDR3 has 13 residues. Between the trimmed V and J ends, which lost 4 bases and 4 bases, there was a span of 11 bases. Here the CDR3 reads CASSPLDGYGYTF. The CDR3 DNA reads TGTGCCAGCAGCCCACTCGACGGCTATGGCTACACCTTC.

In its sample, this clonotype was seen a few times. The CDR3 coding sequence is TGTGCCACCAGCGGATCCCAGACAGGACTGTTTTTT. Protein sequence: CATSGSQTGLFF. This chain joins TRBV15 and TRBJ1-4; D might be TRBD1 (6 bases). The CDR3 covers 12 residues. The V end was cut by 5 bases, the J end by 13 bases, with 14 bases between. Germline-derived CDR1 and CDR2 are LNHNV and YYDKDF (reference sequence).

The chain carries TRBV5-6 and TRBJ2-4; D unresolved. Trimming stripped 0 bases from V and 0 bases from J, with 10 bases between. Germline V gives CDR1 SGHDT, CDR2 YYEEEE. The CDR3 covers 16 residues. CDR3 nucleotides: TGTGCCAGCAGCTTGGTGCTCCAGGCAGCCAAAAACATTCAGTACTTC. It encodes CASSLVLQAAKNIQYF.

Of note for this clonotype: Sequence at one end of the junction differs from germline and may be a read error. The chain joins TRBV15 to TRBJ2-2; possibly TRBD1 or TRBD2 for D (5 bases each). Germline V lookup: CDR1 LNHNV, CDR2 YYDKDF (reference sequence). This CDR3 spans 14 amino acids. The CDR3 protein is CATSRTENTGELSF. DNA for the CDR3: TGTGCCACCAGCAGGACAGAAAACACCGGGGAGCTGTCTTTT.

The chain is built from TRBV5-6 and TRBJ1-2, with no clear D. V was cut by 0 bases and J by 10 bases, with 7 bases left in between. The CDR3 is 11 residues long. CDR1 SGHDT and CDR2 YYEEEE come from the germline V gene. Here the CDR3 DNA reads TGTGCCAGCAGCTTGGAGGTGGTCTACACCTTC. This codes for CASSLEVVYTF.

This clonotype has only a few counts. The chain employs TRBV9 and TRBJ2-7; 14 nucleotides line up with TRBD2. Germline V gene sequence: CDR1 SGDLS, CDR2 YYNGEE. This CDR3 is built from 17 residues. V lost 3 bases and J lost 5; bases outside the gene matches: 10. The CDR3 here is CASSAGLAGDASHEQYF. The CDR3 DNA sequence: TGTGCCAGCAGCGCGGGACTAGCGGGGGACGCTTCCCACGAGCAGTACTTC.

At least ten counts were recorded for this clonotype. This chain uses TRBV4-2 with TRBJ2-5; 8 bases agree with TRBD1. Trimming at V came to 0 bases and at J to 8 bases, leaving 11 bases not matched to a gene. The CDR3 covers 16 residues. Germline V gene sequence: CDR1 LGHNA, CDR2 YNFKEQ. For the CDR3, the DNA is TGTGCCAGCAGCCAAGATGCGGCAGGGGGCAAGAGAACCCAGTACTTC. It encodes CASSQDAAGGKRTQYF.

In this sample, this clonotype turned up many times. The chain is built from TRBV7-3 and TRBJ2-1, with 7 bases matching TRBD2. After removal of 2 bases from V and 1 base from J, the junction contained 5 bases not matched to a gene. The germline CDR1 and CDR2 sequences are SGHTA and FQGTGA. The CDR3 sequence is 16 residues long. The CDR3 here is CASSLEGRGSYNEQFF. In DNA, the CDR3 is TGTGCCAGCAGCTTAGAGGGGCGGGGGTCCTACAATGAGCAGTTCTTC.

This chain links TRBV20-1 with TRBJ1-2; 10 nucleotides match TRBD1. Germline V gene lookup returns CDR1 DFQATT and CDR2 SNEGSKA (reference sequence). Losses at the gene ends were 6 bases for V and 4 bases for J; bases not matched to a gene: 8. The CDR3 has 14 residues. Here the CDR3 DNA reads TGCAGTGCCCGCCTGGACAGGGGGTTCTATGGCTACACCTTC. Translated: CSARLDRGFYGYTF.

The V gene is TRBV7-9, the J gene TRBJ2-3; D ambiguous. Germline CDR1 and CDR2: SEHNR and FQNEAQ (reference sequence). The CDR3 runs to 13 residues. With 1 base removed from V and 7 bases from J, the gap between germline ends came to 9 bases. CDR3 residues: CASSLDGTYTQYF. CDR3 nucleotides: TGTGCCAGCAGCTTAGACGGTACTTATACGCAGTATTTT.

This clonotype was seen at least ten times. This chain links TRBV5-6 with TRBJ2-7, with no clear D. Germline V gives CDR1 SGHDT, CDR2 YYEEEE. The CDR3 has 13 residues. V was cut by 4 bases and J by 2 bases, with 10 bases left in between. For the CDR3, the DNA is TGTGCCAGCAGCCCCGGGTCCCCCTACGAGCAGTACTTC. Translating it yields CASSPGSPYEQYF.

The chain employs TRBV24-1 and TRBJ2-1; D may correspond to TRBD1 or TRBD2 (5 bases each). The CDR3 is made up of 16 amino acids. V was cut by 6 bases and J by 7 bases, with 21 bases left in between. CDR1 is KGHDR and CDR2 is SFDVKD in the germline V gene. CDR3 sequence (DNA): TGTGCCACCAGTTGGGGACGCCCGCCGTATGAGAATGAGCAGTTCTTC. As protein: CATSWGRPPYENEQFF.

This chain links TRBV7-2 with TRBJ1-1; the D gene is possibly TRBD1 (5 bases). Germline V CDR1 and CDR2: SGHTA, FQGNSA. V shed 7 bases and J shed 1 base, with 13 bases lying between them. The CDR3 is 14 amino acids. DNA of the CDR3: TGTGCCAGCACCCGCGGGGGAGGGAACACTGAAGCTTTCTTT. Its translation: CASTRGGGNTEAFF.

In its sample, this clonotype was seen a few times. The chain recombines TRBV5-1 with TRBJ2-1; tentative D call: TRBD1 (6 bases). CDR3 length: 13 residues. The germline CDR1 and CDR2 sequences are SGHRS and YFSETQ. Trimming left V 1 base short and J 15 bases short, with 17 bases between. CDR3 DNA: TGCGCCAGCAGCTTGACAGGGACCCGCGCAAGGTTCTTC. It is translated as CASSLTGTRARFF. The full variable domain, completed using reference TRBV5-1 and TRBJ2-1, is KAGVTQTPRYLIKTRGQQVTLSCSPISGHRSVSWYQQTPGQGLQFLFEYFSETQRNKGNFPGRFSGRQFSNSRSEMNVSTLELGDSALYLCASSLTGTRARFFGPGTRLTVL.

This clonotype appeared many times. V usage is TRBV28 and J usage is TRBJ2-7; no reliable D call. The CDR3 spans 12 residues. Germline loops: CDR1 MDHEN, CDR2 SYDVKM. The V gene lost 5 bases and the J gene lost 3 bases, with 8 bases spanning the gap. The CDR3 loop reads CASSPAIYEQYF. As DNA, the CDR3 is TGTGCCAGCAGTCCCGCAATCTACGAGCAGTACTTC.